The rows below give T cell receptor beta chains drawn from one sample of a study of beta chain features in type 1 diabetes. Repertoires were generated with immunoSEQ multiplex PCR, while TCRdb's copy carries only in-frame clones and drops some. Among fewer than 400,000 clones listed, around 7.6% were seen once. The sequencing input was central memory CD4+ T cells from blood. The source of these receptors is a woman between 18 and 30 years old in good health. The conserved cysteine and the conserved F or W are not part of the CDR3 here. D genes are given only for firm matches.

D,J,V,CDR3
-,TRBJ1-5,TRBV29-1,SVVDQLYQPQH
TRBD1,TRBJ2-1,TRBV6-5,ASSPRTGGGDEQF
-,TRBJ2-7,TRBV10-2,ASGAEQY
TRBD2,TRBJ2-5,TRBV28,ASSLAGGPTETQY
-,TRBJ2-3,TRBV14,ASSQETDTQY
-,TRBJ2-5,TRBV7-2,ASSLDRVAQY
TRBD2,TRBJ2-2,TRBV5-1,ASSPSGSGTGELF
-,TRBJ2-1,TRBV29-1,SVALGDEQF
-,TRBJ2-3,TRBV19,ASSGFGVGPGRTDTQY
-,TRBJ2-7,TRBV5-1,ASSLDGHYYEQY
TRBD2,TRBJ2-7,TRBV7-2,ASSLDSGSGEQY
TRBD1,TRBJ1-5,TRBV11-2,ASSPTGGEYQPQH
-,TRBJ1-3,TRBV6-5,ASRPSSGNTIY
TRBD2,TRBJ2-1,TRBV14,ASSTRLAGAEQF
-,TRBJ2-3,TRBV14,ASSQGQTIGTDTQY
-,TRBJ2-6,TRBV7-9,ASSRQLGLSGANVLT
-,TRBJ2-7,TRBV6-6,AISKSMREQY
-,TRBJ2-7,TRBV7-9,ASSYLAGYEQY
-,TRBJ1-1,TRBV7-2,ASSPRPGTEAF
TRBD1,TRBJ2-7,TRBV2,ASRDREQY
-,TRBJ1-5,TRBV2,ASSWGGQGNQPQH
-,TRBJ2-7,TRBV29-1,SVAKGLAYEQY
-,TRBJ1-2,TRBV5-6,ASSLPPGHYGYT
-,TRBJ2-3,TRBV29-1,SVAVGQFTDTQY
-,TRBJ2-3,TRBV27,ASSSRGGAGTQY
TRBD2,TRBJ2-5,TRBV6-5,ATGLAGGETQY
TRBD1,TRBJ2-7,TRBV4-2,ASSRRQGPRY
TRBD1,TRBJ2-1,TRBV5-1,ASSLSRTGYNEQF
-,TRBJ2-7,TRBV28,ASSLSGYEQY
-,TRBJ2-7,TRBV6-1,ATAGGPTPYEQY
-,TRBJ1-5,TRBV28,ASRATDQPQH
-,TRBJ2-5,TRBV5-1,ASSLKGLESLETQY
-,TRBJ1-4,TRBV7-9,ASSFASGRANEKLF
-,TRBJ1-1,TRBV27,ASSLSWQMNTEAF
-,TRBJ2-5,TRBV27,ASSRHEQGTQY
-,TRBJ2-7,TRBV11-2,ASSLVLGGEQY
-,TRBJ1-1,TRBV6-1,ASSESYNAEAF
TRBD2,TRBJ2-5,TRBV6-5,ASSSSGRETQY
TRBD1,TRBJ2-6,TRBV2,ASSDRVPGLSGANVLT
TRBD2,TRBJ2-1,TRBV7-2,ASSSTVGGNEQF
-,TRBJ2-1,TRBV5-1,ASGGGEGEQF
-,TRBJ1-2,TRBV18,ASSTGQTFDGYT